The clone carrying this T cell receptor beta chain was seen at least ten times. Its antigen is undetermined. From the reads, TCRdb called clonotypes with MiXCR, one entry per CDR3 protein. This table holds about 680,000 distinct CDR3 sequences, 20% to 25% found once. This sample is drawn from a study of T cell repertoires in cytomegalovirus infection. Study overall: Indications of both CMV infection and matching HLA type were provided by public TCR beta signatures.

V lost 6 bases to trimming and J lost 2 bases; unmatched junction nucleotides: 2. Per germline, CDR1 SQVTM and CDR2 ANQGSEA. The CDR3 has 13 residues. General study points: The ex vivo response was dominated by HLA-C-restricted CMV-specific TCR beta clonotypes.

This TCR was recovered from a human donor in good health (CMV status not recorded). Some clones in this sample may be carry-over from other donors' samples. V and J are TRBV29-1 and TRBJ2-2; 8 bases line up with TRBD1. The specimen sequenced was CD8+ T cells from PBMCs. The CDR3 spells CSVDRVNTGELFF. CDR3 sequence (DNA): TGCAGCGTGGACAGGGTAAACACCGGGGAGCTGTTTTTT.